Presented here are 21 T cell receptor beta chains from one specimen sequenced in a study of CD8+ T cells in alopecia areata. Extracted RNA was reverse transcribed into cDNA, the sequencing template. Sequenced by immunoSEQ multiplex PCR; TCRdb stores in-frame clones only, minus some. This table holds 200,000 or so clones, 45% to 70% found once. The sample was CD8+ T cells sorted from blood. The receptors derive from a human donor in good health.

About this clone: This sample also contains other DNA sequences that code for the same CDR3. The chain links TRBV29-1 to TRBJ2-7, with D perhaps matching TRBD1 (6 bases). The CDR3 is made up of 11 amino acids. Germline values: CDR1 SQVTM, CDR2 ANQGSEA. V was trimmed by 4 bases and J by 4 bases, leaving 8 bases between them. The DNA of the CDR3 is TGCAGCGTTGCACAGGGATACGAGCAGTACTTC. Encoded protein: CSVAQGYEQYF.

This sequence joins TRBV15 and TRBJ1-3; D is uncertain. V was shortened by 1 base and J by 4 bases, with 14 bases between the two germline ends. CDR3 length: 16 amino acids. Germline V gives CDR1 LNHNV, CDR2 YYDKDF (reference sequence). This CDR3 is CATSRVVEGSGNTIYF. The DNA of the CDR3 is TGTGCCACCAGCAGAGTCGTAGAGGGCTCCGGAAACACCATATATTTT. The whole variable domain, filled in from reference TRBV15 and TRBJ1-3, reads DAMVIQNPRYQVTQFGKPVTLSCSQTLNHNVMYWYQQKSSQAPKLLFHYYDKDFNNEADTPDNFQSRRPNTSFCFLDIRSPGLGDTAMYLCATSRVVEGSGNTIYFGEGSWLTVV.

This clone was recorded a few times. The V and J genes are TRBV5-4 and TRBJ2-1, with D possibly called TRBD1 or TRBD2 (7 bases each). The length of the CDR3 is 14 residues. Germline V gene sequence: CDR1 SGHNT, CDR2 YYREEE (reference sequence). The germline V and J ends were trimmed by 4 bases and 3 bases, with 11 bases remaining between them. CDR3 loop: CASSTRGGYNEQFF. CDR3 in DNA: TGTGCCAGCAGCACCAGGGGGGGCTACAATGAGCAGTTCTTC.

CDR3 sequence (DNA): TGTGCCAGCAGCAGCACAGAGGACACTGAAGCTTTCTTT. Translating gives CASSSTEDTEAFF. The chain recombines TRBV13 with TRBJ1-1, with unresolved D. V was trimmed by 5 bases and J by 3 bases, leaving 10 bases between them. The length of the CDR3 is 13 residues. The germline V gene encodes CDR1 PRHDT and CDR2 FYEKMQ (reference sequence).

This chain joins TRBV5-1 and TRBJ1-1; unclear D gene. V dropped 7 bases and J dropped 3 bases, with 13 bases sitting between them. The germline CDR1 and CDR2 sequences are SGHRS and YFSETQ. This CDR3 region has 13 residues. The CDR3 protein is CASAKGGDTEAFF. The DNA for the CDR3 is TGCGCCAGCGCGAAGGGTGGGGACACTGAAGCTTTCTTT.

J is TRBJ1-5 and V is TRBV27; D is uncertain. V was clipped by 8 bases and J by 1 base, with 9 bases between them. The CDR3 consists of 13 residues. From germline, CDR1 is MNHEY and CDR2 SMNVEV (reference sequence). DNA for the CDR3: TGTGCCAGCCGGCCGGGAAGCAATCAGCCCCAGCATTTT. Translated, it gives CASRPGSNQPQHF.

The chain has TRBV27 and TRBJ1-2, with 8 bases identical to TRBD1. Per the germline V gene, CDR1 is MNHEY and CDR2 is SMNVEV (reference sequence). J gave up 4 bases and V 6 bases, and 4 bases lay outside the gene matches. CDR3 length: 13 residues. The DNA of the CDR3 is TGTGCCAGCAGCCTCAGGGGGCGCTATGGCTACACCTTC. It specifies CASSLRGRYGYTF.

The chain combines TRBV2 with TRBJ2-7; TRBD1 might be the D (5 bases). The CDR3 contains 17 residues. The V and J ends lost 1 base and 2 bases respectively, with 18 bases between them. The germline gives CDR1 SNHLY, CDR2 FYNNEI. The CDR3 loop is CASSEGHLGDSTYEQYF. For the CDR3, the DNA is TGTGCCAGCAGTGAAGGCCACTTAGGGGATTCAACCTACGAGCAGTACTTC.

This rearrangement joins TRBV11-2 to TRBJ2-1; the D is unclear. Trimming stripped 5 bases from V and 5 bases from J, with 10 bases between. The CDR3 has 13 amino acids. CDR1 SGHAT and CDR2 FQNNGV come from the germline V gene. Written as DNA, the CDR3 is TGTGCCAGCAGCCAAGTCGGAAACAATGAGCAGTTCTTC. This codes for CASSQVGNNEQFF. Based on the CDR3 plus reference TRBV11-2 and TRBJ2-1, the full variable domain is EAGVAQSPRYKIIEKRQSVAFWCNPISGHATLYWYQQILGQGPKLLIQFQNNGVVDDSQLPKDRFSAERLKGVDSTLKIQPAKLEDSAVYLCASSQVGNNEQFFGPGTRLTVL.

V gene TRBV29-1 combines with J gene TRBJ1-2, with D hard to call. The CDR3 consists of 13 residues. Trimming stripped 0 bases from V and 4 bases from J, with 9 bases between. The germline V gene has CDR1 SQVTM and CDR2 ANQGSEA. Here the CDR3 DNA reads TGCAGCGTTGAAGATGGAACAGCCTATGGCTACACCTTC. It codes for CSVEDGTAYGYTF.

The chain combines TRBV5-5 with TRBJ1-5; 7 nucleotides match TRBD1. CDR3 size: 14 residues. V lost 4 bases, J lost 2 bases, and 3 bases stayed unmatched. Germline values: CDR1 SGHKS, CDR2 YYEKEE (reference sequence). CDR3 in DNA: TGTGCCAGCAGCCAAGGACAGGGCAATCAGCCCCAGCATTTT. This gives the protein CASSQGQGNQPQHF.

The chain links TRBV6-1 to TRBJ2-7, with D possibly matching TRBD2 (5 bases). The length of the CDR3 is 15 residues. Germline values: CDR1 MNHNS, CDR2 SASEGT. Trimming took 1 base from V and 3 from J, leaving 13 bases between them. The chain's CDR3 is CASSEGPGSGYEQYF. DNA for the CDR3: TGTGCCAGCAGTGAAGGCCCGGGGTCGGGCTACGAGCAGTACTTC.

The chain uses TRBV2 and TRBJ1-2; D gene ambiguous. The CDR3 is 17 residues long. Germline CDR1 and CDR2: SNHLY and FYNNEI. V was clipped by 4 bases and J by 4 bases, with 22 bases between them. This CDR3 is CASSAEATHPLSYGYTF. CDR3 nucleotides: TGTGCCAGCAGTGCCGAAGCGACCCACCCTTTATCCTATGGCTACACCTTC.

The chain links TRBV29-1 to TRBJ2-7; 7 positions agree with TRBD1. Germline CDR1 is SQVTM and CDR2 is ANQGSEA. V lost 6 bases to trimming and J lost 2 bases; unmatched junction nucleotides: 13. There are 15 residues in the CDR3. The CDR3 DNA reads TGCAGCGTCGCCGGGACAGAGGCACTGACCTACGAGCAGTACTTC. Translating it yields CSVAGTEALTYEQYF.

This clone was seen once. The gene calls are TRBV2 and TRBJ1-1; unclear D gene. The V gene's germline CDR1 is SNHLY and CDR2 FYNNEI. The length of the CDR3 is 13 residues. The V and J ends lost 3 bases and 2 bases respectively, with 7 bases between them. CDR3 sequence: CASSDDPNTEAFF. The CDR3 DNA follows: TGTGCCAGCAGTGATGACCCTAACACTGAAGCTTTCTTT.

Only a few counts were recorded for this clone. This chain connects TRBV29-1 to TRBJ1-1, with D tentatively TRBD1 (6 bases). Germline CDR1 is SQVTM and CDR2 is ANQGSEA. The CDR3 length is 13 residues. V lost 7 bases and J lost 5, with 17 bases in between. In DNA form, the CDR3 reads TGCAGCGCCGAGGGCCAGGGGAGGACTGAAGCTTTCTTT. Translation: CSAEGQGRTEAFF.

This clone has a handful of counts. The chain combines TRBV14 with TRBJ2-5; D unclear. This CDR3 has 14 amino acids. V was pared by 4 bases and J by 4 bases, with 13 bases between. Per the germline V gene, CDR1 is SGHDN and CDR2 is FVKESK. The CDR3 bases are TGTGCCAGCAGCCGAACCAAGACGGTAGAGACCCAGTACTTC. As protein: CASSRTKTVETQYF.

This chain uses TRBV4-1 with TRBJ2-5; 9 bases match TRBD2. V lost 3 bases, J lost 1 base, and 3 bases stayed unmatched. The CDR3 contains 15 residues. Germline CDR1 reads MGHRA; CDR2 reads YSYEKL. In nucleotides, the CDR3 is TGCGCCAGCAGCCAGCGAGCGGGGGGCCAAGAGACCCAGTACTTC. Its protein is CASSQRAGGQETQYF.

This sequence joins TRBV5-6 and TRBJ1-1; no definite D call. The length of the CDR3 is 14 residues. Trimming removed 1 base from V and 4 bases from J, with 11 bases in between. Germline lookup yields CDR1 SGHDT and CDR2 YYEEEE. Here the CDR3 reads CASSLLGLGTEAFF. Here the CDR3 DNA reads TGTGCCAGCAGCTTGTTAGGGTTGGGCACTGAAGCTTTCTTT.

This clone was picked up one time. The chain combines TRBV15 with TRBJ2-1, with 7 positions matching TRBD1. Losses at the gene ends were 9 bases for V and 5 bases for J; bases not matched to a gene: 7. The CDR3 extends over 13 amino acids. Germline assignment: CDR1 LNHNV and CDR2 YYDKDF (reference sequence). This chain's CDR3 is CATTSQGDNEQFF. In nucleotides, the CDR3 is TGTGCCACAACCAGCCAGGGGGACAATGAGCAGTTCTTC. Together with reference TRBV15 and TRBJ2-1, the CDR3 gives the full variable domain: DAMVIQNPRYQVTQFGKPVTLSCSQTLNHNVMYWYQQKSSQAPKLLFHYYDKDFNNEADTPDNFQSRRPNTSFCFLDIRSPGLGDTAMYLCATTSQGDNEQFFGPGTRLTVL.

The chain joins TRBV9 to TRBJ2-1; maybe TRBD2 (5 bases). V was trimmed by 7 bases and J by 7 bases, leaving 15 bases between them. The germline gives CDR1 SGDLS, CDR2 YYNGEE. The CDR3 length is 13 residues. CDR3 nucleotides: TGTGCCAGCGCCGATGAGGGTGGAAATGAGCAGTTCTTC. This encodes CASADEGGNEQFF.